Listed below are T cell receptor beta chains from one sample, sequenced in a study of regulatory T cells in long-lasting Graves disease. TCRdb reprocessed the multiplex PCR reads with MiXCR, giving one entry per CDR3 protein. This table holds approximately 350,000 distinct CDR3 sequences, approximately 10% found once. The same sample was also studied in work on T cells in Graves' hyperthyroidism and ophthalmopathy.

Sequencing used peripheral blood mononuclear cells (PBMCs), obtained at new diagnosis, from a patient treated with antithyroid drugs. These receptor sequences come from a woman under 30 with Graves disease. Both conserved end residues are part of each CDR3. A D gene is named only where the DNA matches it firmly.

cdr3_length	v_call	d_call	j_call	cdr3_aa
10	TRBV20-1	NA	TRBJ2-1	CSARRTEQFF
16	TRBV7-2	TRBD1	TRBJ1-5	CASSLAHRGRGQPQHF
15	TRBV29-1	TRBD2	TRBJ2-5	CSVEGLAPGGETQYF
14	TRBV5-1	TRBD2	TRBJ2-3	CASSPGGGADTQYF
15	TRBV20-1	NA	TRBJ2-7	CSAFQGGYLPYEQYF
16	TRBV12-3/TRBV12-4	TRBD2	TRBJ2-1	CASSSAGTSDTHEQFF
14	TRBV14	NA	TRBJ2-4	CASSQPGWQNIQYF
16	TRBV5-1	TRBD1	TRBJ2-5	CASSLVGQRSQETQYF
15	TRBV5-5	TRBD1	TRBJ1-5	CASSFQGVPNQPQHF
19	TRBV12-3/TRBV12-4	TRBD2	TRBJ2-1	CASSPWPSGSQGSYNEQFF